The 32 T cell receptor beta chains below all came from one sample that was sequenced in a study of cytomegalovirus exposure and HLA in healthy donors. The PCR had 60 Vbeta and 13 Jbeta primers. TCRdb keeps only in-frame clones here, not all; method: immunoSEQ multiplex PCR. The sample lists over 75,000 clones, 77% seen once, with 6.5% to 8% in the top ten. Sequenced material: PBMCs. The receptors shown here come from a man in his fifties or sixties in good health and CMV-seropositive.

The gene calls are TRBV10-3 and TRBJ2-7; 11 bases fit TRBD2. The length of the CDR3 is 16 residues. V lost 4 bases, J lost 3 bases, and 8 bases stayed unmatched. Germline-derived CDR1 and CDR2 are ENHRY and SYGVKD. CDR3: CAISVSTSGGIYEQYF. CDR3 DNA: TGTGCCATCAGTGTTTCCACTAGCGGGGGTATCTACGAGCAGTACTTC.

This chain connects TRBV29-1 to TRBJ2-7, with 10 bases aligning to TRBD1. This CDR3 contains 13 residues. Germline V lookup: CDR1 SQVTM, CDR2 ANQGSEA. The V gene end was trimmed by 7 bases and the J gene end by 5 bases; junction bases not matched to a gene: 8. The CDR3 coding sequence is TGCAGCGCTCTTCGACAGGGGGCACACGAGCAGTACTTC. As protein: CSALRQGAHEQYF.

In DNA, the CDR3 is TGTGCCAGCAGCCGCGTGGGGGGTGGAAATTCACCCCTCCACTTT. Its protein product is CASSRVGGGNSPLHF. The chain uses TRBV7-9 and TRBJ1-6; D perhaps matches TRBD1 (5 bases). The CDR3 sequence is 15 residues long. In germline, CDR1 is SEHNR, CDR2 FQNEAQ (reference sequence). With 5 bases removed from V and 7 bases from J, the gap between germline ends came to 15 bases.

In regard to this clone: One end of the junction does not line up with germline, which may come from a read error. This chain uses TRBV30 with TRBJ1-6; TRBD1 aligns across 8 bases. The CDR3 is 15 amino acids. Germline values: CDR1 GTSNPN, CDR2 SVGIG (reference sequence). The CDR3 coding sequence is TGTGCCTGGAGTTCGACAGGGGTGTATAATTCACCCCTCAACTTT. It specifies CAWSSTGVYNSPLNF.

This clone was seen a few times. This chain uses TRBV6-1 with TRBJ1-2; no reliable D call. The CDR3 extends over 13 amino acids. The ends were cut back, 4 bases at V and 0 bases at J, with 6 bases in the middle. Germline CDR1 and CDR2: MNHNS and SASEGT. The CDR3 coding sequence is TGTGCCAGCAGTGCTTCTTCTAACTATGGCTACACCTTC. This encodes CASSASSNYGYTF.

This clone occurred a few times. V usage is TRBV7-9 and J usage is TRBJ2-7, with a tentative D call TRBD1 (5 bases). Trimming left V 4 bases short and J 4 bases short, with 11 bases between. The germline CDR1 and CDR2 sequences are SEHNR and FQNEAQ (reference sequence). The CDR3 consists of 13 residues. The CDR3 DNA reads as TGTGCCAGCAGCTCCTGGTCAGGGTACGAGCAGTACTTC. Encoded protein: CASSSWSGYEQYF.

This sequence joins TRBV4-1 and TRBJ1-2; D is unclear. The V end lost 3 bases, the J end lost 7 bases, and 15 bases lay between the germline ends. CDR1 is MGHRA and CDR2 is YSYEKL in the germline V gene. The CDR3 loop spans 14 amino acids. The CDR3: CASSQQSGGGGYTF. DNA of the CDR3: TGCGCCAGCAGCCAGCAATCCGGAGGAGGTGGCTACACCTTC.

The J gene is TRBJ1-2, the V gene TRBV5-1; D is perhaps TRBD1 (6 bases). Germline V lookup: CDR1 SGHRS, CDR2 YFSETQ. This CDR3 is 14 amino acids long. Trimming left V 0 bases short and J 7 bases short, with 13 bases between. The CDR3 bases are TGCGCCAGCAGCTTGGCCTACAGGGAGGGTGGCTACACCTTC. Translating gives CASSLAYREGGYTF.

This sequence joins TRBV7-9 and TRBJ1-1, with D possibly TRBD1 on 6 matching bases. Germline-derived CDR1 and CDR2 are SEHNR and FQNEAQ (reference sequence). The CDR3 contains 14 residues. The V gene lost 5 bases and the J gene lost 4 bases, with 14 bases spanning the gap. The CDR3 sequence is CASSPEGGGTEAFF. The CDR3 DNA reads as TGTGCCAGCAGCCCGGAGGGGGGGGGCACTGAAGCTTTCTTT.

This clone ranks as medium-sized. CDR3 loop: CASSPQGAVSNEKLFF. Written as DNA, the CDR3 is TGTGCCAGCTCACCACAGGGGGCGGTTTCTAATGAAAAACTGTTTTTT. The chain is built from TRBV18 and TRBJ1-4; 7 bases align to TRBD1. Germline CDR1 and CDR2: KGHSH and LQKENI. V was clipped by 1 base and J by 3 bases; unmatched bases: 5. The CDR3 loop spans 16 amino acids.

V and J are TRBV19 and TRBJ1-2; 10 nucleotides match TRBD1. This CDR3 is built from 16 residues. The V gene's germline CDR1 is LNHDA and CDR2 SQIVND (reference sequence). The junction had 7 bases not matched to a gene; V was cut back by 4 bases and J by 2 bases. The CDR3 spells CASSTDSGQGNYGYTF. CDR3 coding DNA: TGTGCCAGTAGTACTGACTCGGGACAGGGGAACTATGGCTACACCTTC.

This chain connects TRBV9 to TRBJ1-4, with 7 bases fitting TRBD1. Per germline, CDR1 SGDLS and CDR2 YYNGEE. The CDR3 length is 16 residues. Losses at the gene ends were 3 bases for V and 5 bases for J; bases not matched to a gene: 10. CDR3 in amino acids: CASSESGGQMNEKLFF. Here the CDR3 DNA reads TGTGCCAGCAGCGAGAGTGGGGGACAGATGAATGAAAAACTGTTTTTT.

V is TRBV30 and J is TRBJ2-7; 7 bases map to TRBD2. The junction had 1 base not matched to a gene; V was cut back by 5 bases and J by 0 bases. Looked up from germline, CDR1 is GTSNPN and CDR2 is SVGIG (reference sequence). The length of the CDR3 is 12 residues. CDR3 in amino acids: CAWGRVSYEQYF. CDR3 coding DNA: TGTGCCTGGGGGAGGGTCTCCTACGAGCAGTACTTC.

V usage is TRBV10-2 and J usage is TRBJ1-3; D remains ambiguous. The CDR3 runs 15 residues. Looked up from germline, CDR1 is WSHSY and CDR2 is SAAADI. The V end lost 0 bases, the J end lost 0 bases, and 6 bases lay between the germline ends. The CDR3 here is CASSESASSGNTIYF. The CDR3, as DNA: TGCGCCAGCAGTGAGTCGGCCAGCTCTGGAAACACCATATATTTT.

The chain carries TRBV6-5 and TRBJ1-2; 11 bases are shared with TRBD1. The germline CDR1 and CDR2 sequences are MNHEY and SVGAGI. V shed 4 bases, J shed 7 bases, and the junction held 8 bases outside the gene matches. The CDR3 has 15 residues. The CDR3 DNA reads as TGTGCCAGCAGTTTCCGGACAGGGGGCCTATCTGGCTACACCTTC. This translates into CASSFRTGGLSGYTF.

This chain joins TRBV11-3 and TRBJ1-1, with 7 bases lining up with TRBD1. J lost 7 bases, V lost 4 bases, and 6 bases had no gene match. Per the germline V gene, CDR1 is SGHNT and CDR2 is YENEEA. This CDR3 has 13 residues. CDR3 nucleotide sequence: TGTGCCAGCAGCTCCGACAGGGCAAGTGAAGCTTTCTTT. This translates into CASSSDRASEAFF.

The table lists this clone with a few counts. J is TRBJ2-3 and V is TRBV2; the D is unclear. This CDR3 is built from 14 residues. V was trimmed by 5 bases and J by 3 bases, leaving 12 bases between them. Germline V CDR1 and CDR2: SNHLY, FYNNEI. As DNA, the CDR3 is TGTGCCAGCAGTCAATCGGGTAGGACAGATACGCAGTATTTT. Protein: CASSQSGRTDTQYF.

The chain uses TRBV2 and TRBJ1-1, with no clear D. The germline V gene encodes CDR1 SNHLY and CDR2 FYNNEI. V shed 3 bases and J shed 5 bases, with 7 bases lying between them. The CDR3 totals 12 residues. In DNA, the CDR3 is TGTGCCAGCAGTGATTCGGTGACTGAAGCTTTCTTT. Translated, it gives CASSDSVTEAFF.

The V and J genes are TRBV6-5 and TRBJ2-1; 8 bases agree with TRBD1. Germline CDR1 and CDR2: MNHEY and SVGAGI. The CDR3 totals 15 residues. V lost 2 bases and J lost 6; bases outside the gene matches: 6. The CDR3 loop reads CASSYDQGALNEQFF. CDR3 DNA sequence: TGTGCCAGCAGTTACGATCAGGGGGCACTCAATGAGCAGTTCTTC.

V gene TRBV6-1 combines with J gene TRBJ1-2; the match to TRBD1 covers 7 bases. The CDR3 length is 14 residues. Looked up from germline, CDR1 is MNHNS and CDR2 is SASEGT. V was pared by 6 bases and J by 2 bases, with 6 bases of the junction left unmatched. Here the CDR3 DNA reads TGTGCCAGCAGCGCGGGACAGCAAAACTATGGCTACACCTTC. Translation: CASSAGQQNYGYTF.

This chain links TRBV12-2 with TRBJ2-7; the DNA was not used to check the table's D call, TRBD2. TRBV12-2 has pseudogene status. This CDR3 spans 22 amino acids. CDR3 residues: CASRLAPPQPKRRRTGAYEQYF. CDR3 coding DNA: TGTGCAAGTCGCTTAGCGCCTCCGCAGCCCAAGCGCCGACGGACTGGCGCCTACGAGCAGTACTTC.

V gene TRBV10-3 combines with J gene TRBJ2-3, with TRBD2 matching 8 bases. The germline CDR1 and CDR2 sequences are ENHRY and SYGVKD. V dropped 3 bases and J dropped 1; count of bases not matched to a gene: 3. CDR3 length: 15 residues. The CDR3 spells CAISERAGGTDTQYF. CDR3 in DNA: TGTGCCATCAGTGAAAGAGCGGGGGGCACAGATACGCAGTATTTT.

CDR3 nucleotides: TGTGCCACACAGGGAGCCAACACCGGGGAGCTGTTTTTT. Protein product: CATQGANTGELFF. V and J are TRBV9 and TRBJ2-2, with D tentatively TRBD1 (6 bases). The CDR3 is made up of 13 amino acids. Trimming pared 9 bases from V and 2 bases from J, leaving 11 bases between. CDR1 is SGDLS and CDR2 is YYNGEE in the germline V gene.

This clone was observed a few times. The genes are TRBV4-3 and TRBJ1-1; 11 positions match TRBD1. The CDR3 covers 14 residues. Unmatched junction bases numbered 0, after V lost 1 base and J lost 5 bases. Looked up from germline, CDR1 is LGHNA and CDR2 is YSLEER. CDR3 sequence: CASSQGDRGTEAFF. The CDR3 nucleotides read TGCGCCAGCAGCCAAGGGGACAGGGGGACTGAAGCTTTCTTT.

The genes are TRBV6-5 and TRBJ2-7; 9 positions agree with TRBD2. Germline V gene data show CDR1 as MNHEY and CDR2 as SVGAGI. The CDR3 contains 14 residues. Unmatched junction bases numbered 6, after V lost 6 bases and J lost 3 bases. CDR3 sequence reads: CASRSGLAIYEQYF. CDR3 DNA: TGTGCCAGCAGGTCCGGACTAGCGATCTACGAGCAGTACTTC.

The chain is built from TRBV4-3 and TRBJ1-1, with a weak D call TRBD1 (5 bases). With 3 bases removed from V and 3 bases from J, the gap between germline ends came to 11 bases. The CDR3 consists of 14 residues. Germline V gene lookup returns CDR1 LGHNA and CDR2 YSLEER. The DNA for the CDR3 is TGCGCCAGCAGCCAGGGCGGGGCGGACACTGAAGCTTTCTTT. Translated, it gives CASSQGGADTEAFF.

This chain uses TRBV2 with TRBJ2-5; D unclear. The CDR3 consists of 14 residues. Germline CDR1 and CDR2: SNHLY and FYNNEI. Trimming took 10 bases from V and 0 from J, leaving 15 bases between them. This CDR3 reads CATTEKTYQETQYF. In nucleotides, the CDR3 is TGTGCCACCACGGAGAAAACGTACCAAGAGACCCAGTACTTC.

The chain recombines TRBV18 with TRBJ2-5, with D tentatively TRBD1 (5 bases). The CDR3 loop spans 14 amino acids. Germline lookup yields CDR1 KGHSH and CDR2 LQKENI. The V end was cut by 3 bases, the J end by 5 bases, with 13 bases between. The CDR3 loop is CASSPDSQVETQYF. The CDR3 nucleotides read TGTGCCAGCTCACCCGACAGCCAGGTGGAGACCCAGTACTTC.

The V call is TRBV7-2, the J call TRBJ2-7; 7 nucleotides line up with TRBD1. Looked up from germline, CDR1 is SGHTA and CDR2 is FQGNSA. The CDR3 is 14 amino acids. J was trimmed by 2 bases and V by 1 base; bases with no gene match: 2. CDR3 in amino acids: CASSLDQGAYEQYF. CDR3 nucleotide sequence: TGTGCCAGCAGCTTAGATCAGGGGGCCTACGAGCAGTACTTC.

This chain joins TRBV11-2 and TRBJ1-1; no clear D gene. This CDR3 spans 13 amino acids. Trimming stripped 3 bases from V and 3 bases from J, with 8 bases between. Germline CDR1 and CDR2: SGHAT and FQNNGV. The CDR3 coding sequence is TGTGCCAGCAGCTTTGGCCGGGACACTGAAGCTTTCTTT. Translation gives CASSFGRDTEAFF.

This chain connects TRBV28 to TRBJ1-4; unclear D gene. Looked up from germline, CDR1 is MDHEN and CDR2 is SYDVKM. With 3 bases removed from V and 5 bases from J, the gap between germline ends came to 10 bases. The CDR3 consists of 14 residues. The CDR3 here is CASSFGVSNEKLFF. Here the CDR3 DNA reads TGTGCCAGCAGTTTTGGAGTCTCAAATGAAAAACTGTTTTTT. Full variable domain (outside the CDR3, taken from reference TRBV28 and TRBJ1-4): DVKVTQSSRYLVKRTGEKVFLECVQDMDHENMFWYRQDPGLGLRLIYFSYDVKMKEKGDIPEGYSVSREKKERFSLILESASTNQTSMYLCASSFGVSNEKLFFGSGTQLSVL.

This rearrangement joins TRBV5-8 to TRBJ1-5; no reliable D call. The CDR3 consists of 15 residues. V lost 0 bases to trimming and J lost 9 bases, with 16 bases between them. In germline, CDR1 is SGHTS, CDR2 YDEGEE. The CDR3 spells CASSLDGSGDGPQHF. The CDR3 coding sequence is TGTGCCAGCAGCTTGGATGGGTCAGGCGATGGGCCCCAGCATTTT.